Listed here is a single T cell receptor beta chain. Antigen specificity is unknown. TCRdb passed the 5' RACE reads through MiXCR, listing each CDR3 protein once. The sample gives 120,000 to 150,000 distinct CDR3 sequences, 7.7% of which show up once; under 0.95% is in the top ten. The entry originates in a study of T cells after yellow fever vaccination. In germline, CDR1 is MNHNS, CDR2 SASEGT. Trimming cost V 6 bases and J 1 base, with 9 bases left between them. CDR3 length: 13 residues. Findings of the study overall: Repertoires sorted by FACS could include abundant clonotypes that are contaminants from the bulk population. A secondary response was less intense yet reached its peak sooner, at day 5 versus 15. Subsequent to the booster, the majority of primary-vaccination clones reappeared (96% CD4, approximately 90% CD8).

The rearrangement joins TRBV6-1 to TRBJ2-5; D not certain. The receptor comes from a man aged 30 to 39 who received the YFV17D yellow fever vaccine. The sequencing used CD4+ T cells sorted from PBMCs, collected 5 days after the yellow fever booster vaccination. The CDR3: CASRTSTQETQYF. DNA for the CDR3: TGTGCCAGCAGGACGAGTACCCAAGAGACCCAGTACTTC.